This T cell receptor (beta chain) appears in the sequencing data of a study of shared clonotypes between healthy human individuals. The study's findings and limits: Only blood was sampled; tissue repertoires likely differ. Few donors restricted represented genetic and exposure-history diversity.

Germline V gene lookup returns CDR1 SGHTS and CDR2 YDEGEE. The CDR3 spans 15 residues. J was trimmed by 4 bases and V by 5 bases; bases with no gene match: 8. Several immunoSEQ plates received, in even portions, the genomic DNA of each subset. This table comes from immunoSEQ multiplex PCR, and its TCRdb copy is limited to in-frame clones, with some not included. The sample contains approximately 740,000 clones, nearly 95% of which appear only once. Cells designated naive CD8 were CD45RO-negative and were positively selected for CCR7, with terminally differentiated effector memory CD45RA+ cells excluded. Nashville, Tennessee was home to all donors, each a Caucasian adult. Note on this clone: Its antigen is not identified.

Sequencing was performed on naive CD8+ T cells sorted from blood. The source of this sequence is a man under 40 in good health. The gene calls are TRBV5-8 and TRBJ2-1; 8 positions agree with TRBD2. The DNA for the CDR3 is TGTGCCAGCAGTTCCGGACTAGCAGGATACAATGAGCAGTTCTTC. Its translation is CASSSGLAGYNEQFF.